The 31 T cell receptor beta chains presented below share a single source sample, sequenced in a study of cytomegalovirus exposure and HLA in healthy donors (dated by TCRdb to the late 2010s). Library preparation employed the immunoSEQ multiplex PCR assay. For the multiplex PCR, a mixture combining 60 forward primers for TCR Vbeta segments and 13 reverse primers for TCR Jbeta segments was used. This is the immuneACCESS table as TCRdb keeps it, with only in-frame sequences that have V and J called. A part of the clones is gone; compared with another copy, unresolved V genes explain less than half, and the rest is unexplained. For this sample the table gives about 120,000 clones, of which approximately 81% were detected only once. About 3.9% of the sample goes to the ten largest clones. The material sequenced was PBMCs. The receptor source for this set is a woman aged 25 to 39 in good health and CMV-seronegative.

This clone was found a few times. This chain uses TRBV11-3 with TRBJ2-1; D possibly corresponds to TRBD2 (6 bases). Germline values: CDR1 SGHNT, CDR2 YENEEA. Trimming stripped 5 bases from V and 7 bases from J, with 15 bases between. The CDR3 totals 14 residues. The CDR3 DNA reads as TGTGCCAGCAGCATGGGCGGGATCGTAAATGAGCAGTTCTTC. Protein: CASSMGGIVNEQFF.

The V call is TRBV2, the J call TRBJ1-4, with TRBD1 matching 8 bases. CDR1 is SNHLY and CDR2 is FYNNEI in the germline V gene. The CDR3 extends over 16 amino acids. V lost 7 bases and J lost 6; bases outside the gene matches: 13. This CDR3 is CASTPEQDREDEKLFF. CDR3 sequence (DNA): TGTGCCAGCACCCCCGAACAGGACAGGGAAGATGAAAAACTGTTTTTT.

Turning to this clone: Additional DNA sequences in this sample encode the identical CDR3. The rearrangement joins TRBV10-2 to TRBJ1-2; 11 bases align to TRBD1. The J segment lost 8 bases and the V segment lost 3 bases, leaving 8 bases of the junction unmatched. Germline lookup yields CDR1 WSHSY and CDR2 SAAADI. The CDR3 has 15 residues. The CDR3 sequence is CASSDSGQGAYGYTF. For the CDR3, the DNA is TGCGCCAGCAGTGACTCCGGACAGGGGGCCTACGGCTACACCTTC.

The rearrangement joins TRBV9 to TRBJ2-7; 7 bases map to TRBD1. CDR3 length: 14 residues. Trimming cost V 4 bases and J 2 bases; bases outside gene matches: 6. The germline V gene has CDR1 SGDLS and CDR2 YYNGEE. CDR3 sequence (DNA): TGTGCCAGCAGCCCATTGGGACAGCCCTACGAGCAGTACTTC. As protein: CASSPLGQPYEQYF.

The gene calls are TRBV15 and TRBJ2-5, with 7 bases aligning to TRBD1. The V and J ends lost 1 base and 3 bases, in that order; junction bases with no gene match: 2. The CDR3 runs to 14 residues. The V gene's germline CDR1 is LNHNV and CDR2 YYDKDF (reference sequence). CDR3 coding DNA: TGTGCCACCAGCAGAGGGGACAGCAAAGAGACCCAGTACTTC. Amino acids: CATSRGDSKETQYF.

V usage is TRBV5-1 and J usage is TRBJ1-2, with no clear D. This CDR3 is 15 amino acids long. Germline V gives CDR1 SGHRS, CDR2 YFSETQ. V was shortened by 1 base and J by 8 bases, with 18 bases between the two germline ends. CDR3 sequence: CASSLTSAEVTGYTF. The DNA of the CDR3 is TGCGCCAGCAGCTTGACTTCGGCGGAGGTTACGGGCTACACCTTC.

The DNA for the CDR3 is TGTGCCTTGGCTAGCGGGAGTTGTGAGCAGTTCTTC. This codes for CALASGSCEQFF. This sequence joins TRBV30 and TRBJ2-1; 10 bases line up with TRBD2. This CDR3 comprises 12 residues. Germline-derived CDR1 and CDR2 are GTSNPN and SVGIG (reference sequence). V trimming: 7 bases; J trimming: 9 bases; junction bases outside the gene matches: 6.

The chain employs TRBV7-2 and TRBJ2-7; possibly TRBD2 for D (5 bases). CDR1 is SGHTA, CDR2 FQGNSA, per germline. CDR3 size: 15 residues. V lost 5 bases to trimming and J lost 3 bases, with 17 bases between them. In DNA form, the CDR3 reads TGTGCCAGCAGCCCCATGCCGGGGAGCAGCTACGAGCAGTACTTC. Its protein product is CASSPMPGSSYEQYF.

V and J are TRBV6-4 and TRBJ2-7; 12 bases match TRBD2. The junction had 8 bases not matched to a gene; V was cut back by 5 bases and J by 6 bases. Germline assignment: CDR1 MRHNA and CDR2 SNTAGT. There are 15 residues in the CDR3. CDR3 loop: CASSYLAGGPGEQYF. Written as DNA, the CDR3 is TGTGCCAGCAGTTATCTAGCGGGAGGGCCTGGCGAGCAGTACTTC.

This clone was seen more than once but under ten times. V is TRBV18 and J is TRBJ2-7; a weak D match, TRBD2 (5 bases). Germline V gives CDR1 KGHSH, CDR2 LQKENI. The CDR3 runs to 13 residues. V was pared by 3 bases and J by 3 bases, with 9 bases between. Here the CDR3 reads CASSPYRDYEQYF. DNA for the CDR3: TGTGCCAGCTCACCTTACCGGGACTACGAGCAGTACTTC.

The chain couples TRBV28 to TRBJ2-7, with TRBD1 matching 11 bases. Looked up from germline, CDR1 is MDHEN and CDR2 is SYDVKM. J lost 3 bases, V lost 0 bases, and 1 base had no gene match. This CDR3 is 15 amino acids long. The DNA for the CDR3 is TGTGCCAGCAGTTTATGGGGGACAGGGGGCTACGAGCAGTACTTC. It yields the protein CASSLWGTGGYEQYF.

The rearrangement uses TRBV27 and TRBJ1-6; D not certain. Between the trimmed V and J ends, which lost 2 bases and 10 bases, there was a span of 12 bases. The V gene's germline CDR1 is MNHEY and CDR2 SMNVEV (reference sequence). The CDR3 totals 14 residues. The CDR3 region is CASSLREVPSPLHF. CDR3 DNA: TGTGCCAGCAGTTTAAGGGAGGTCCCCTCACCCCTCCACTTT.

The chain uses TRBV7-9 and TRBJ2-1; TRBD2 agrees at 12 bases. Trimming took 5 bases from V and 4 from J; bases not matched to a gene: 6. Germline CDR1 SEHNR, CDR2 FQNEAQ (reference sequence). This CDR3 region has 16 residues. CDR3 coding DNA: TGTGCCAGCAGCCATCGGACTAGCGGGACGTACAATGAGCAGTTCTTC. Amino acids: CASSHRTSGTYNEQFF. Together with reference TRBV7-9 and TRBJ2-1, the CDR3 gives the full variable domain: DTGVSQNPRHKITKRGQNVTFRCDPISEHNRLYWYRQTLGQGPEFLTYFQNEAQLEKSRLLSDRFSAERPKGSFSTLEIQRTEQGDSAMYLCASSHRTSGTYNEQFFGPGTRLTVL.

The V gene is TRBV6-6, the J gene TRBJ1-4, with D possibly matching TRBD1 (6 bases). Germline values: CDR1 MNHNY, CDR2 SVGAGI (reference sequence). Deletions cut 7 bases from V and 4 bases from J, with 16 bases between. The CDR3 runs 15 residues. The CDR3 sequence: CASIGGQLFNEKLFF. The DNA of the CDR3 is TGTGCCAGCATCGGGGGGCAACTCTTTAATGAAAAACTGTTTTTT.

This rearrangement joins TRBV7-9 to TRBJ2-7; no definite D call. The CDR3 contains 11 residues. Trimming left V 5 bases short and J 5 bases short, with 7 bases between. The V gene's germline CDR1 is SEHNR and CDR2 FQNEAQ (reference sequence). The CDR3 coding sequence is TGTGCCAGCAGCCTTCAGAACGAGCAGTACTTC. Translation: CASSLQNEQYF.

This chain links TRBV4-3 with TRBJ2-1, with D unresolved. The V gene lost 0 bases and the J gene lost 4 bases, with 10 bases spanning the gap. The CDR3 has 15 amino acids. Germline CDR1 and CDR2: LGHNA and YSLEER. The CDR3 DNA is TGCGCCAGCAGCCAAGAAGGAGATCCTTACAATGAGCAGTTCTTC. Its translation: CASSQEGDPYNEQFF.

This chain connects TRBV6-4 to TRBJ2-3; no definite D call. The CDR3 covers 13 residues. Deletions cut 0 bases from V and 3 bases from J, with 4 bases between. In germline, CDR1 is MRHNA, CDR2 SNTAGT. This chain's CDR3 is CASSDSATDTQYF. As DNA, the CDR3 is TGTGCCAGCAGTGACTCAGCGACAGATACGCAGTATTTT.

J is TRBJ1-1 and V is TRBV5-1; D unclear. V lost 0 bases and J 2 bases, leaving 11 bases between the germline ends. This CDR3 has 15 residues. Germline V gene data show CDR1 as SGHRS and CDR2 as YFSETQ. The CDR3 reads CASSLAPRLNTEAFF. The CDR3, as DNA: TGCGCCAGCAGCTTGGCCCCAAGACTTAACACTGAAGCTTTCTTT.

CDR3 protein: CASSTGLAGGLYEQYF. CDR3 nucleotide sequence: TGTGCCAGTAGTACTGGACTAGCGGGAGGCCTCTACGAGCAGTACTTC. This chain uses TRBV19 with TRBJ2-7, with TRBD2 identical over 14 bases. Trimming removed 4 bases from V and 3 bases from J; junction bases left unmatched: 5. The CDR3 has 16 amino acids. Germline V CDR1 and CDR2: LNHDA, SQIVND (reference sequence).

V is TRBV18 and J is TRBJ2-3; no definite D call. The V and J ends lost 3 bases and 4 bases respectively, with 11 bases between them. The V gene's germline CDR1 is KGHSH and CDR2 LQKENI. CDR3 length equals 14 residues. CDR3 region: CASSPISPPDTQYF. CDR3 nucleotide sequence: TGTGCCAGCTCACCTATTAGTCCCCCAGATACGCAGTATTTT.

CDR3 region: CASSPPGLAGGTGELFF. The CDR3 DNA reads TGTGCCAGCAGCCCTCCGGGACTAGCGGGAGGGACCGGGGAGCTGTTTTTT. The V gene is TRBV28, the J gene TRBJ2-2; 16 nucleotides line up with TRBD2. Trimming removed 6 bases from V and 5 bases from J; junction bases left unmatched: 6. CDR1 and CDR2 (germline): MDHEN, SYDVKM. The CDR3 spans 17 residues.

The chain recombines TRBV7-2 with TRBJ2-5; 8 nucleotides line up with TRBD1. The junction had 9 bases not matched to a gene; V was cut back by 5 bases and J by 4 bases. Per the germline V gene, CDR1 is SGHTA and CDR2 is FQGNSA. The CDR3 extends over 15 amino acids. The CDR3 sequence is CASSPLAGGGETQYF. In DNA, the CDR3 is TGTGCCAGCAGCCCTCTAGCAGGGGGCGGAGAGACCCAGTACTTC.

The chain has TRBV10-2 and TRBJ2-5, with 9 bases fitting TRBD2. The ends lost 5 bases at V and 3 bases at J; junction bases unmatched: 4. The germline CDR1 and CDR2 sequences are WSHSY and SAAADI. This CDR3 is 14 amino acids long. CDR3 amino acids: CASSTSGLEETQYF. CDR3 in DNA: TGCGCCAGCAGTACTAGCGGGTTGGAAGAGACCCAGTACTTC.

For this clone: Its ends do not fully match the called genes, so a read error is possible. The chain uses TRBV7-9 and TRBJ1-5; 11 nucleotides align to TRBD1. This CDR3 contains 14 residues. The V gene's germline CDR1 is SEHNR and CDR2 FQNEAQ (reference sequence). CDR3 sequence reads: CSSSRTGGYEPQHF. In nucleotides, the CDR3 is TGTTCCAGCAGCCGGACAGGGGGCTATGAGCCCCAGCATTTT.

The chain couples TRBV2 to TRBJ1-5, with 11 bases fitting TRBD1. J gave up 4 bases and V 4 bases, and 3 bases lay outside the gene matches. Germline V lookup: CDR1 SNHLY, CDR2 FYNNEI. The CDR3 totals 15 residues. The CDR3 DNA follows: TGTGCCAGCAGTGGGGGACAGGGGGTTAATCAGCCCCAGCATTTT. Amino acid sequence: CASSGGQGVNQPQHF.

V and J are TRBV15 and TRBJ2-4, with a possible D match to TRBD2 (6 bases). Per germline, CDR1 LNHNV and CDR2 YYDKDF (reference sequence). The CDR3 is 15 amino acids. V was clipped by 1 base and J by 0 bases, with 7 bases between them. CDR3 amino acids: CATSRAREAKNIQYF. Written as DNA, the CDR3 is TGTGCCACCAGCAGAGCGCGGGAAGCCAAAAACATTCAGTACTTC.

V is TRBV11-2 and J is TRBJ2-2; 8 bases agree with TRBD2. Germline V gene data show CDR1 as SGHAT and CDR2 as FQNNGV. The CDR3 totals 17 residues. The J segment lost 6 bases and the V segment lost 4 bases, leaving 13 bases of the junction unmatched. CDR3: CASSSLKAGVEPGELFF. CDR3 coding DNA: TGTGCCAGCAGCTCACTGAAAGCGGGAGTCGAACCCGGGGAGCTGTTTTTT.

With regard to this clone: The junction does not match germline at one end; this may be a read error. The V call is TRBV6-1, the J call TRBJ2-5; the match to TRBD2 covers 12 bases. From germline, CDR1 is MNHNS and CDR2 SASEGT. The CDR3 extends over 14 amino acids. CDR3 sequence reads: CASKLAGGGEAQYF. DNA for the CDR3: TGTGCCAGCAAACTAGCGGGAGGAGGAGAGGCCCAGTACTTC.

The chain employs TRBV28 and TRBJ1-5; D may be TRBD1 (5 bases). Per the germline V gene, CDR1 is MDHEN and CDR2 is SYDVKM. Trimming pared 7 bases from V and 3 bases from J, leaving 13 bases between. This CDR3 has 14 amino acids. The CDR3 spells CASTLDRVNQPQHF. CDR3 in DNA: TGTGCCAGCACCTTAGACAGAGTCAATCAGCCCCAGCATTTT. The full variable domain, its missing parts supplied by reference TRBV28 and TRBJ1-5, is DVKVTQSSRYLVKRTGEKVFLECVQDMDHENMFWYRQDPGLGLRLIYFSYDVKMKEKGDIPEGYSVSREKKERFSLILESASTNQTSMYLCASTLDRVNQPQHFGDGTRLSIL.

This sequence joins TRBV27 and TRBJ1-4; D is ambiguous. The closer fit of TRBJ2-2 to the DNA end suggests the J call may be wrong. The germline V gene has CDR1 MNHEY and CDR2 SMNVEV (reference sequence). The CDR3 is 14 residues long. CDR3 DNA sequence: TGTGCCAGCAGTTTATCGACCCGGAACTCGGAGCTGTTTTTT. Protein sequence: CASSLSTRNSELFF.

The chain is built from TRBV7-9 and TRBJ2-2, with 7 bases aligning to TRBD1. V lost 5 bases and J lost 2; bases outside the gene matches: 8. The CDR3 loop spans 16 amino acids. Germline values: CDR1 SEHNR, CDR2 FQNEAQ (reference sequence). The CDR3 loop is CASSAWDSPNTGELFF. The CDR3 nucleotides read TGTGCCAGCAGCGCCTGGGACAGCCCCAACACCGGGGAGCTGTTTTTT.